The rows below give T cell receptor beta chains drawn from one sample of a study of response to subunit inactivated influenza vaccine. In TCRdb, the RT-PCR reads were re-called with MiXCR into one record per CDR3 protein. In the table there are roughly 570,000 distinct CDR3 sequences, 10% to 15% of which are singletons. Sequenced here: PBMCs from blood, sampled 40 to 50 days after vaccination. The receptors come from a man in his fifties or sixties who received an inactivated influenza vaccine. Both conserved end residues are part of each CDR3. The D gene is left open where the match is weak. Only some rows state a clone size, as once, few, many or a class for expanded clones.

v_gene: TRBV5-1; j_gene: TRBJ2-1; d_gene: TRBD1; abundance: few; CDR3aa: CASSRGTGGTYNEQFF; CDR3nt: TGCGCCAGCAGCAGAGGGACAGGGGGAACCTACAATGAGCAGTTCTTC
v_gene: TRBV5-6; j_gene: TRBJ2-2; d_gene: -; abundance: -; CDR3aa: CASSPPLGELFF; CDR3nt: TGTGCCAGCAGCCCCCCCCTTGGGGAGCTGTTTTTT
v_gene: TRBV12-3/TRBV12-4; j_gene: TRBJ1-2; d_gene: -; abundance: -; CDR3aa: CASRMGQNYGYTF; CDR3nt: TGTGCCAGCAGAATGGGGCAGAACTATGGCTACACCTTC
v_gene: TRBV3-1; j_gene: TRBJ2-1; d_gene: TRBD2; abundance: -; CDR3aa: CASSHRTSGTQYNEQFF; CDR3nt: TGTGCCAGCAGCCATCGAACTAGCGGGACCCAATACAATGAGCAGTTCTTC
v_gene: TRBV5-1; j_gene: TRBJ2-5; d_gene: TRBD2; abundance: -; CDR3aa: CASSLGAGEETQYF; CDR3nt: TGCGCCAGCAGCTTGGGTGCGGGGGAAGAGACCCAGTACTTC
v_gene: TRBV29-1; j_gene: TRBJ1-2; d_gene: -; abundance: -; CDR3aa: CSGSKGNGYTF; CDR3nt: TGCAGCGGAAGTAAGGGGAATGGCTACACCTTC
v_gene: TRBV25-1; j_gene: TRBJ2-2; d_gene: TRBD1; abundance: -; CDR3aa: CASSEWSGTDHTGELFF; CDR3nt: TGTGCCAGCAGTGAATGGTCAGGGACAGATCACACCGGGGAGCTGTTTTTT
v_gene: TRBV4-2; j_gene: TRBJ2-5; d_gene: TRBD2; abundance: -; CDR3aa: CASSQKLAGPTETQYF; CDR3nt: TGTGCCAGCAGCCAGAAGCTAGCGGGACCCACGGAGACCCAGTACTTC
v_gene: TRBV7-2; j_gene: TRBJ2-4; d_gene: TRBD1; abundance: few; CDR3aa: CASSTGQGNIQYF; CDR3nt: TGTGCCAGCAGCACGGGACAGGGTAACATTCAGTACTTC
v_gene: TRBV28; j_gene: TRBJ1-5; d_gene: -; abundance: -; CDR3aa: CASRPLAQPQHF; CDR3nt: TGTGCCAGCAGGCCCTTGGCGCAGCCCCAGCATTTT
v_gene: TRBV28; j_gene: TRBJ2-1; d_gene: TRBD1; abundance: few; CDR3aa: CASSFGRGRGEQFF; CDR3nt: TGTGCCAGCAGTTTTGGCAGGGGGCGAGGTGAGCAGTTCTTC
v_gene: TRBV27; j_gene: TRBJ2-5; d_gene: -; abundance: few; CDR3aa: CASSMTRLGETQYF; CDR3nt: TGTGCCAGCAGTATGACTAGGCTTGGGGAGACCCAGTACTTC
v_gene: TRBV7-2; j_gene: TRBJ2-3; d_gene: TRBD2; abundance: -; CDR3aa: CASSLVGLAGGQDTQYF; CDR3nt: TGTGCCAGCAGCTTAGTTGGTCTAGCGGGAGGTCAAGATACGCAGTATTTT
v_gene: TRBV12-3/TRBV12-4; j_gene: TRBJ2-7; d_gene: -; abundance: many; CDR3aa: CASEGNDYEQYF; CDR3nt: TGTGCCAGCGAAGGGAACGACTACGAGCAGTACTTC
v_gene: TRBV7-3; j_gene: TRBJ2-1; d_gene: TRBD1; abundance: many; CDR3aa: CASSELGQGLDEQFF; CDR3nt: TGTGCCAGCAGCGAACTGGGACAGGGACTCGATGAGCAGTTCTTC
v_gene: TRBV5-8; j_gene: TRBJ1-4; d_gene: TRBD1; abundance: few; CDR3aa: CASSTRDSSNEKLFF; CDR3nt: TGTGCCAGCAGCACACGGGACAGCAGTAATGAAAAACTGTTTTTT
v_gene: TRBV7-9; j_gene: TRBJ1-2; d_gene: TRBD1; abundance: -; CDR3aa: CASSSDRVTVYGYTF; CDR3nt: TGTGCCAGCAGCTCCGACAGGGTTACGGTCTATGGCTACACCTTC
v_gene: TRBV6-5; j_gene: TRBJ2-1; d_gene: -; abundance: -; CDR3aa: CASSYGAGMGEQFF; CDR3nt: TGTGCCAGCAGCTACGGGGCAGGGATGGGTGAGCAGTTCTTC